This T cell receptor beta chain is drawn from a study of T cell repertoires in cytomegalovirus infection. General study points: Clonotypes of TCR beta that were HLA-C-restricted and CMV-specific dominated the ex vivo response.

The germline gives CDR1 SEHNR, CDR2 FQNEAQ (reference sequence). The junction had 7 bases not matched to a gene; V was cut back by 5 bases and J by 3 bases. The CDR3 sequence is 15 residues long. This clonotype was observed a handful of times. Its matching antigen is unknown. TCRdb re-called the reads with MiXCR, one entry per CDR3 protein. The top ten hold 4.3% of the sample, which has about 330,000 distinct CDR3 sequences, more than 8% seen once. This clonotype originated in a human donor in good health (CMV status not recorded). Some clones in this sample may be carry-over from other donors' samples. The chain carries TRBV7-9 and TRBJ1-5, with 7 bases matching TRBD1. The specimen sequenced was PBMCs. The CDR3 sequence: CASSPSGQPNQPQHF. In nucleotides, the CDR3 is TGTGCCAGCAGCCCCTCGGGACAGCCCAATCAGCCCCAGCATTTT.